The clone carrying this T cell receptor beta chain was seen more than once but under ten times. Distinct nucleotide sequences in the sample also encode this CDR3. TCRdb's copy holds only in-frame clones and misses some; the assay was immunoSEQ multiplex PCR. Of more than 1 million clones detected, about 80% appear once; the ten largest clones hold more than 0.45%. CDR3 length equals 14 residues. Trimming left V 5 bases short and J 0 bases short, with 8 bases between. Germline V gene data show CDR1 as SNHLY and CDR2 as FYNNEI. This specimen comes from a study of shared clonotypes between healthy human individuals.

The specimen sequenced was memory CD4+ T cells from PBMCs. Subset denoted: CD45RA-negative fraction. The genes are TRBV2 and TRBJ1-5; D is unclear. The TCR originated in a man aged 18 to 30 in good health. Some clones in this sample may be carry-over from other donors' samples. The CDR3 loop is CASSLGLSNQPQHF. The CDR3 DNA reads TGTGCCAGCAGTCTCGGACTTAGCAATCAGCCCCAGCATTTT.